This T cell receptor (beta chain) was sequenced during a study of shared clonotypes between healthy human individuals. On this clone itself: No antigen is known for it.

Method: immunoSEQ multiplex PCR; TCRdb's copy keeps in-frame clones and lacks some. The sample records 950,000 to 1,300,000 clones, more than 65% being singletons. Whole-study findings and limits: Richness estimates generally favored naive over memory subsets. The authors sampled blood alone, and tissue repertoires likely differ.

Trimming removed 5 bases at V and 11 bases at J, with 15 bases between. Looked up from germline, CDR1 is SGHAT and CDR2 is FQNNGV. CDR3 size: 12 residues. The receptor was isolated from a man aged 18 to 29 in good health. Sequencing was done on a sample of memory CD4+ T cells sorted from blood. Subset denoted: CD45RA-negative fraction. The chain is built from TRBV11-2 and TRBJ1-1; TRBD1 might be the D (6 bases). The CDR3 reads CASSPDGGLAFF. DNA for the CDR3: TGTGCCAGCAGCCCGGACGGGGGGCTGGCTTTCTTT. The variable domain in full, completed from reference TRBV11-2 and TRBJ1-1, reads EAGVAQSPRYKIIEKRQSVAFWCNPISGHATLYWYQQILGQGPKLLIQFQNNGVVDDSQLPKDRFSAERLKGVDSTLKIQPAKLEDSAVYLCASSPDGGLAFFGQGTRLTVV.